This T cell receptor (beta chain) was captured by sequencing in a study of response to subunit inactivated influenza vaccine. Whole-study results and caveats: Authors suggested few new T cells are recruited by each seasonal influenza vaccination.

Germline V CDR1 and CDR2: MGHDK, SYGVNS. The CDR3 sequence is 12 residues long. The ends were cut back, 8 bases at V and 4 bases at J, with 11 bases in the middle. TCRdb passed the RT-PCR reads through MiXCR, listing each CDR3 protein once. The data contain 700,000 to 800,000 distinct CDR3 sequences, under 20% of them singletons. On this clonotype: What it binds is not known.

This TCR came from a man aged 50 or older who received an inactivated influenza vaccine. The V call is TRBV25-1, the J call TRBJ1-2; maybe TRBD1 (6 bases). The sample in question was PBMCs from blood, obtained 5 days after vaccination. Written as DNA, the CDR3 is TGTGCCAGCCAGACAGGATTCTATGGCTACACCTTC. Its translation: CASQTGFYGYTF.